This T cell receptor (beta chain) derives from a study of shared clonotypes between healthy human individuals. Regarding the study as a whole: The study drew on few donors, limiting represented genetic and exposure-history diversity.

Unsorted PBMC DNA was sequenced on ten immunoSEQ deep assay plates. Repertoires were generated with immunoSEQ multiplex PCR, while TCRdb's copy carries only in-frame clones and drops some. In the table there are some 510,000 clones, 60% to 85% of which are singletons. HIV-negative, healthy adults without recent acute infections or vaccinations were the donors. This clone was seen once. The antigen remains undetermined. Sample: PBMCs. The receptor was derived from a woman aged 40 to 50 in good health. Some clones in this sample may be carry-over from other donors' samples.

CDR3 residues: CASRPGLAGAYEQYF. CDR3 DNA: TGCGCCAGCAGGCCGGGACTAGCGGGAGCGTACGAGCAGTACTTC. J is TRBJ2-7 and V is TRBV4-1, with 14 bases that match TRBD2. CDR3 length: 15 residues. With V trimmed by 6 bases and J by 4 bases, 5 bases remained unmatched. Germline-derived CDR1 and CDR2 are MGHRA and YSYEKL.